This passage covers 19 T cell receptor beta chains from one sample sequenced in a study of blood T cell repertoires in COVID-19. This table comes from immunoSEQ multiplex PCR, and its TCRdb copy is limited to in-frame clones, with some not included. The sample shows over 400,000 clones, approximately 91% of them seen only once. Input material: PBMCs or T cells enriched from blood (not recorded which). These TCRs come from a woman aged 55 to 70 who had recovered from COVID-19.

The V and J genes are TRBV9 and TRBJ1-2, with D perhaps matching TRBD1 (6 bases). The CDR3 is made up of 14 amino acids. The germline CDR1 and CDR2 sequences are SGDLS and YYNGEE. Trimming stripped 4 bases from V and 3 bases from J, with 13 bases between. The CDR3 loop reads CASSSRGQDYGYTF. The CDR3 nucleotides read TGTGCCAGCAGCTCCAGGGGCCAGGACTATGGCTACACCTTC.

The chain combines TRBV5-6 with TRBJ1-1, with D uncertain. With 0 bases removed from V and 7 bases from J, the gap between germline ends came to 7 bases. Germline CDR1 reads SGHDT; CDR2 reads YYEEEE. This CDR3 region has 12 residues. The CDR3, as DNA: TGTGCCAGCAGCTTGGGGGCAGGTGAAGCTTTCTTT. It codes for CASSLGAGEAFF. The full variable domain, rest sourced from reference TRBV5-6 and TRBJ1-1, is DAGVTQSPTHLIKTRGQQVTLRCSPKSGHDTVSWYQQALGQGPQFIFQYYEEEERQRGNFPDRFSGHQFPNYSSELNVNALLLGDSALYLCASSLGAGEAFFGQGTRLTVV.

This sequence joins TRBV9 and TRBJ1-2; D call uncertain. The germline V gene encodes CDR1 SGDLS and CDR2 YYNGEE. V gave up 0 bases and J gave up 8 bases, with 11 bases separating them. The CDR3 has 13 amino acids. Here the CDR3 reads CASSVAAGYGYTF. In DNA form, the CDR3 reads TGTGCCAGCAGCGTAGCTGCGGGGTACGGCTACACCTTC. Using reference TRBV9 and TRBJ1-2 for the parts outside the CDR3, the full variable domain is DSGVTQTPKHLITATGQRVTLRCSPRSGDLSVYWYQQSLDQGLQFLIQYYNGEERAKGNILERFSAQQFPDLHSELNLSSLELGDSALYFCASSVAAGYGYTFGSGTRLTVV.

Only one count was recorded for this clone. This chain uses TRBV6-5 with TRBJ2-3; maybe TRBD2 (5 bases). The CDR3 is 14 residues long. Trimming took 6 bases from V and 2 from J, leaving 12 bases between them. In germline, CDR1 is MNHEY, CDR2 SVGAGI. The CDR3: CASSRGPYTDTQYF. CDR3 DNA: TGTGCCAGCAGCCGAGGGCCATACACAGATACGCAGTATTTT.

The CDR3 spells CATSDTRVPYGYTF. DNA of the CDR3: TGTGCCACCAGTGATACCCGGGTCCCCTATGGCTACACCTTC. The chain is built from TRBV24-1 and TRBJ1-2; D not certain. This CDR3 region has 14 residues. Trimming left V 3 bases short and J 4 bases short, with 11 bases between. Germline V gene sequence: CDR1 KGHDR, CDR2 SFDVKD.

This chain connects TRBV21-1 to TRBJ1-6. TRBV21-1 is described as a pseudogene. CDR3 length: 15 residues. CDR3 residues: CASSLVRRPNSPLHF. The CDR3 nucleotides read TGTGCCAGCAGTCTAGTTCGAAGACCAAATTCACCCCTCCACTTT.

For this clone: The same CDR3 can be traced to other DNA sequences in this sample. This chain uses TRBV4-2 with TRBJ2-6; D might be TRBD1 (6 bases). This CDR3 is built from 16 residues. Germline CDR1 LGHNA, CDR2 YNFKEQ. Trimming took 2 bases from V and 0 from J, leaving 8 bases between them. In nucleotides, the CDR3 is TGTGCCAGCAGCCAACAGGGGTCCTCTGGGGCCAACGTCCTGACTTTC. This encodes CASSQQGSSGANVLTF.

V and J are TRBV7-2 and TRBJ2-7; D may be TRBD1 (6 bases). The germline gives CDR1 SGHTA, CDR2 FQGNSA. This CDR3 region has 14 residues. V lost 2 bases, J lost 1 base, and 9 bases lay in between. The CDR3 sequence is CASSLIQGSYEQYF. The CDR3, as DNA: TGTGCCAGCAGCTTAATTCAGGGGTCCTACGAGCAGTACTTC.

The chain has TRBV3-1 (or the pseudogene TRBV3-2) and TRBJ1-6; 7 nucleotides agree with TRBD1. Germline trimming cut 6 bases from V and 7 bases from J; bases unmatched to any gene: 9. The length of the CDR3 is 15 residues. Germline lookup yields CDR1 LGHDT and CDR2 YNNKEL (reference sequence). The DNA for the CDR3 is TGTGCCAGCAGAGCTATAGGGGGCACGAATTCACCCCTCCACTTT. This gives the protein CASRAIGGTNSPLHF.

The chain links TRBV3-1 (or the pseudogene TRBV3-2) to TRBJ1-5; TRBD1 matches at 7 bases. Germline trimming cut 6 bases from V and 4 bases from J; bases unmatched to any gene: 6. In germline, CDR1 is LGHDT, CDR2 YNNKEL (reference sequence). The CDR3 consists of 14 residues. This chain's CDR3 is CASSRGQANQPQHF. CDR3 DNA: TGTGCCAGCAGTCGTGGACAGGCTAATCAGCCCCAGCATTTT.

This clone was found once. The CDR3 loop reads CASSVGIQATNEKLFF. For the CDR3, the DNA is TGTGCCAGCAGCGTAGGCATCCAGGCAACTAATGAAAAACTGTTTTTT. The V and J genes are TRBV9 and TRBJ1-4, with D uncertain. Trimming cost V 0 bases and J 0 bases, with 9 bases left between them. Germline values: CDR1 SGDLS, CDR2 YYNGEE. CDR3 length: 16 residues.

The V and J genes are TRBV12-3 or TRBV12-4 and TRBJ2-7; weak D call: TRBD1 (6 bases). CDR3 length: 11 residues. Trimming removed 8 bases at V and 3 bases at J, with 8 bases between. The CDR3 loop reads CASGQLYEQYV. The CDR3 bases are TGTGCCAGCGGACAGCTCTACGAGCAGTACGTC.

This clone appeared a single time. The J gene is TRBJ2-7, the V gene TRBV5-4; 8 bases agree with TRBD1. This CDR3 region has 13 residues. Germline V lookup: CDR1 SGHNT, CDR2 YYREEE (reference sequence). The trim removed 3 bases at V and 7 bases at J, leaving 6 bases unmatched. The DNA for the CDR3 is TGTGCCAGCAGCTCCGACAGGGGTGGAGAGCAGTACTTC. It encodes CASSSDRGGEQYF.

The chain carries TRBV3-1 (or the pseudogene TRBV3-2) and TRBJ1-1; TRBD1 is a possible D gene (5 bases). Germline lookup yields CDR1 LGHDT and CDR2 YNNKEL (reference sequence). CDR3 length: 15 amino acids. The ends were cut back, 6 bases at V and 1 base at J, with 15 bases in the middle. CDR3 region: CASSGAGLKNTEAFF. As DNA, the CDR3 is TGTGCCAGCAGTGGAGCAGGGTTGAAGAACACTGAAGCTTTCTTT.

The rearrangement links TRBV5-8 to TRBJ2-1; D perhaps matches TRBD2 (5 bases). The CDR3 length is 12 residues. Trimming pared 4 bases from V and 10 bases from J, leaving 12 bases between. Germline V CDR1 and CDR2: SGHTS, YDEGEE. The CDR3 reads CASSARATEQFF. CDR3 sequence (DNA): TGTGCCAGCAGCGCGAGGGCCACGGAGCAGTTCTTC.

The genes are TRBV10-2 and TRBJ2-1, with 8 bases matching TRBD2. Germline-derived CDR1 and CDR2 are WSHSY and SAAADI. The trim removed 0 bases at V and 9 bases at J, leaving 4 bases unmatched. This CDR3 is 14 amino acids long. The DNA of the CDR3 is TGCGCCAGCAGTGAGTCACGGGGGGGCCTTGAGCAGTTCTTC. It specifies CASSESRGGLEQFF.

In its sample, this clone was seen once. The chain recombines TRBV5-1 with TRBJ2-3; a possible D gene is TRBD1 (6 bases). This CDR3 spans 15 amino acids. V lost 4 bases and J 0 bases, leaving 12 bases between the germline ends. Germline loops: CDR1 SGHRS, CDR2 YFSETQ. CDR3 in DNA: TGCGCCAGCAGCAGTTTTAGGGGGAGCACAGATACGCAGTATTTT. It encodes CASSSFRGSTDTQYF.

V is TRBV27 and J is TRBJ1-2; 8 nucleotides match TRBD1. This CDR3 has 13 residues. CDR1 and CDR2 (germline): MNHEY, SMNVEV (reference sequence). V shed 6 bases, J shed 4 bases, and the junction held 4 bases outside the gene matches. The CDR3 loop is CASRRTGTYGYTF. The CDR3 nucleotides read TGTGCCAGCAGACGGACAGGGACCTATGGCTACACCTTC.

V gene TRBV11-3 combines with J gene TRBJ2-3; perhaps TRBD2 as D (6 bases). Deletions cut 2 bases from V and 3 bases from J, with 9 bases between. Germline V CDR1 and CDR2: SGHNT, YENEEA. The CDR3 is 14 residues long. The CDR3 DNA reads TGTGCCAGCAGCTTACGCGGGGAAACAGATACGCAGTATTTT. Translation gives CASSLRGETDTQYF.